This entry features one TCR beta chain sequence. Its antigen is unidentified. The data are from a study of T cell responses to AZD1222 COVID-19 vaccine. Overall study findings and caveats: With two AZD1222 doses given, Spike-specific TCR breadth and depth both rose. White British donors predominated, females outnumbered males, and clonal diversity was possibly underestimated.

The V gene end was trimmed by 6 bases and the J gene end by 2 bases; junction bases not matched to a gene: 5. The CDR3 loop spans 14 amino acids. Germline CDR1 is ENHRY and CDR2 is SYGVKD. Generated by immunoSEQ multiplex PCR, the TCRdb table keeps only in-frame clones and is missing some. The sample holds 120,000 to 150,000 clones, roughly 93% seen once. This clonotype was sampled from an adult who received the AZD1222 COVID-19 vaccine. The chain is built from TRBV10-3 and TRBJ1-2, with 8 bases aligning to TRBD1. The sample in question was peripheral blood, obtained 28 days after the second AZD1222 dose. The CDR3 spells CAISRTGHNYGYTF. In DNA form, the CDR3 reads TGTGCCATCAGCAGGACAGGGCACAACTATGGCTACACCTTC.